These 20 T cell receptor beta chains share one sample of origin, sequenced in a study of shared T cell receptors in the human thymus. Libraries were prepared by immunoSEQ multiplex PCR; TCRdb keeps only in-frame clonotypes and omits some of them. The sample comprises 550,000 to 800,000 clones, approximately 83% of which are singletons, and approximately 0.01% rests with the top ten. The sample was also linked to a second study, of human thymus T cells.

The sample comprised thymocytes. The receptor set was obtained from a girl less than two years old with a congenital heart defect.

The gene calls are TRBV5-4 and TRBJ1-1, with no clear D. This CDR3 is 14 amino acids long. Germline CDR1 and CDR2: SGHNT and YYREEE (reference sequence). The germline V and J ends were trimmed by 2 bases and 1 base, with 9 bases remaining between them. CDR3 sequence: CASSLHQANTEAFF. The CDR3 DNA reads TGTGCCAGCAGCTTACACCAGGCGAACACTGAAGCTTTCTTT.

This clone was observed once. The J gene is TRBJ1-6, the V gene TRBV7-8; possibly TRBD1 for D (6 bases). The ends were cut back, 3 bases at V and 10 bases at J, with 19 bases in the middle. Germline V CDR1 and CDR2: SGHVS, FQNEAQ. This CDR3 comprises 16 residues. Here the CDR3 DNA reads TGTGCCAGCAGCTTTAAGCAGGCAGGGGTGGAATCACCCCTCCACTTT. Amino acid sequence: CASSFKQAGVESPLHF.

This clone was seen a single time. The chain joins TRBV28 to TRBJ2-7; D is undetermined. The CDR3 contains 11 residues. The germline gives CDR1 MDHEN, CDR2 SYDVKM. V lost 3 bases and J lost 5, with 5 bases in between. CDR3 loop: CASSLSHEQYF. CDR3 in DNA: TGTGCCAGCAGTTTGAGTCACGAGCAGTACTTC.

The CDR3 protein is CASSFRQPTNEKLFF. CDR3 in DNA: TGTGCCAGCAGTTTCAGACAGCCCACTAATGAAAAACTGTTTTTT. V and J are TRBV27 and TRBJ1-4; the D gene is possibly TRBD1 (5 bases). V lost 3 bases and J 2 bases, leaving 10 bases between the germline ends. The CDR3 is 15 amino acids. Germline CDR1 is MNHEY and CDR2 is SMNVEV (reference sequence).

The rearrangement joins TRBV4-1 to TRBJ2-2; D ambiguous. The CDR3 length is 13 residues. Germline CDR1 reads MGHRA; CDR2 reads YSYEKL. With 3 bases removed from V and 4 bases from J, the gap between germline ends came to 6 bases. The CDR3 DNA follows: TGCGCCAGCAGCCATCGGTCCACCGGGGAGCTGTTTTTT. It is translated as CASSHRSTGELFF.

This clone was seen a handful of times. V gene TRBV7-9 combines with J gene TRBJ2-7; no clear D. CDR1 SEHNR and CDR2 FQNEAQ come from the germline V gene (reference sequence). CDR3 length: 11 amino acids. V was cut by 8 bases and J by 5 bases, with 10 bases left in between. DNA for the CDR3: TGTGCCAGCTCAGACGAGGACGAGCAGTACTTC. This gives the protein CASSDEDEQYF. The variable domain in full, with the rest retrieved from reference TRBV7-9 and TRBJ2-7, is DTGVSQNPRHKITKRGQNVTFRCDPISEHNRLYWYRQTLGQGPEFLTYFQNEAQLEKSRLLSDRFSAERPKGSFSTLEIQRTEQGDSAMYLCASSDEDEQYFGPGTRLTVT.

This clone showed up just once. The V and J genes are TRBV4-3 and TRBJ1-1; 8 nucleotides align to TRBD1. The trim removed 4 bases at V and 5 bases at J, leaving 15 bases unmatched. Germline assignment: CDR1 LGHNA and CDR2 YSLEER. This CDR3 spans 17 amino acids. CDR3 nucleotides: TGCGCCAGCAGCCTCGACGCACCCCTCCAGGGGGCAACTGAAGCTTTCTTT. Translation gives CASSLDAPLQGATEAFF.

The genes are TRBV2 and TRBJ2-7, with D maybe TRBD2 (6 bases). With 7 bases removed from V and 0 bases from J, the gap between germline ends came to 19 bases. The CDR3 contains 16 residues. CDR1 and CDR2 from the germline V gene are SNHLY and FYNNEI. This CDR3 reads CASTPRVGGFSYEQYF. The CDR3 DNA reads TGTGCCAGCACCCCCCGGGTTGGGGGGTTCTCCTACGAGCAGTACTTC.

Worth noting for this clone: As the CDR3 is not closed by the conserved phenylalanine or tryptophan, this likely results from a read error. The V call is TRBV7-6, the J call TRBJ1-2; the match to TRBD1 covers 10 bases. Per germline, CDR1 SGHVS and CDR2 FNYEAQ. The CDR3 totals 17 residues. V was clipped by 0 bases and J by 2 bases; unmatched bases: 6. CDR3 coding DNA: TGTGCCAGCAGCTTAGCGACGACGGGACAGGGGAACTATGGCTACACCCTC. Its translation: CASSLATTGQGNYGYTL.

This clone was found once. V is TRBV6-1 and J is TRBJ1-2; D is unresolved. The V gene lost 4 bases and the J gene lost 12 bases, with 24 bases spanning the gap. The CDR3 consists of 15 residues. The germline V gene has CDR1 MNHNS and CDR2 SASEGT. Here the CDR3 DNA reads TGTGCCAGCAGTGCTTGGCATGGGAATCGGAGGGAGAACACCTTC. It is translated as CASSAWHGNRRENTF.

The chain links TRBV6-5 to TRBJ2-1, with D unresolved. This CDR3 spans 13 amino acids. V lost 5 bases and J 6 bases, leaving 11 bases between the germline ends. CDR1 is MNHEY, CDR2 SVGAGI, per germline. CDR3 amino acids: CASSPPSSNEQFF. The DNA of the CDR3 is TGTGCCAGCAGTCCCCCGTCTAGCAATGAGCAGTTCTTC.

The V call is TRBV9, the J call TRBJ1-2; D is unresolved. Germline V CDR1 and CDR2: SGDLS, YYNGEE. Deletions cut 4 bases from V and 7 bases from J, with 11 bases between. CDR3 length: 12 amino acids. The CDR3 DNA reads TGTGCCAGCAGCCCCTCGAGGTTTGGCTACACCTTC. Encoded protein: CASSPSRFGYTF. Looking up the rest from reference TRBV9 and TRBJ1-2 gives the full variable domain: DSGVTQTPKHLITATGQRVTLRCSPRSGDLSVYWYQQSLDQGLQFLIQYYNGEERAKGNILERFSAQQFPDLHSELNLSSLELGDSALYFCASSPSRFGYTFGSGTRLTVV.

CDR3 protein: CASSYPGKGGNEQFF. CDR3 DNA: TGTGCCAGCAGTTACCCCGGAAAGGGGGGGAATGAGCAGTTCTTC. The chain combines TRBV6-6 with TRBJ2-1, with D perhaps TRBD2 (7 bases). V shed 2 bases and J shed 7 bases, with 15 bases lying between them. Germline lookup yields CDR1 MNHNY and CDR2 SVGAGI (reference sequence). The CDR3 has 15 residues.

The rearrangement links TRBV19 to TRBJ1-1; the D gene is possibly TRBD1 (6 bases). V was clipped by 3 bases and J by 1 base, with 15 bases between them. This CDR3 contains 16 residues. Germline V gene lookup returns CDR1 LNHDA and CDR2 SQIVND (reference sequence). CDR3 coding DNA: TGTGCCAGTAGTATCGGGCAGGGGCAGAGGAACACTGAAGCTTTCTTT. It codes for CASSIGQGQRNTEAFF.

The rearrangement joins TRBV19 to TRBJ2-1; 9 bases match TRBD2. V lost 5 bases and J lost 8; bases outside the gene matches: 19. The CDR3 runs to 18 residues. The germline gives CDR1 LNHDA, CDR2 SQIVND (reference sequence). CDR3 sequence reads: CASSPLAGEETLPHEQFF. DNA for the CDR3: TGTGCCAGTAGTCCCTTAGCGGGGGAAGAAACATTACCTCATGAGCAGTTCTTC.

V usage is TRBV2 and J usage is TRBJ1-1; tentative D call: TRBD1 (5 bases). Germline V gene sequence: CDR1 SNHLY, CDR2 FYNNEI. The CDR3 length is 17 residues. Trimming stripped 2 bases from V and 0 bases from J, with 16 bases between. CDR3 nucleotides: TGTGCCAGCAGTGAATTCGGGTCTTGGGGGGTGAACACTGAAGCTTTCTTT. It encodes CASSEFGSWGVNTEAFF.

The chain employs TRBV6-5 and TRBJ2-2, with D perhaps matching TRBD1 (5 bases). Trimming cost V 2 bases and J 7 bases, with 11 bases left between them. The CDR3 sequence is 14 residues long. Per germline, CDR1 MNHEY and CDR2 SVGAGI. This CDR3 reads CASSYPQGDGELFF. CDR3 in DNA: TGTGCCAGCAGTTACCCCCAGGGCGACGGGGAGCTGTTTTTT.

In DNA, the CDR3 is TGTGCCAGCAGCTTAGAGCAGGGGACAGGGAGATTATCTCCCCAGCCCCAGCATTTT. It specifies CASSLEQGTGRLSPQPQHF. J is TRBJ1-5 and V is TRBV11-2; 9 bases are shared with TRBD1. In germline, CDR1 is SGHAT, CDR2 FQNNGV. The CDR3 totals 19 residues. The trim removed 0 bases at V and 7 bases at J, leaving 16 bases unmatched.

The genes are TRBV27 and TRBJ2-4; D is undetermined. The V and J ends lost 6 bases and 0 bases respectively, with 6 bases between them. CDR3 length: 13 residues. The germline gives CDR1 MNHEY, CDR2 SMNVEV (reference sequence). The CDR3 sequence: CASSKLAKNIQYF. The CDR3 DNA reads as TGTGCCAGCAGCAAGCTAGCCAAAAACATTCAGTACTTC.

The V call is TRBV2, the J call TRBJ2-7; a weak D match, TRBD2 (6 bases). V was trimmed by 5 bases and J by 4 bases, leaving 18 bases between them. CDR3 length equals 15 residues. Germline lookup yields CDR1 SNHLY and CDR2 FYNNEI. CDR3 bases: TGTGCCAGCAGTCAGATATGGGGGGAATTTTACGAGCAGTACTTC. Translating gives CASSQIWGEFYEQYF.